The 10 T cell receptor beta chains below come from one sample, sequenced in a study of cytomegalovirus exposure and HLA in healthy donors. Amplification used 60 Vbeta primers and 13 Jbeta primers. TCRdb keeps only in-frame clones here, not all; method: immunoSEQ multiplex PCR. The sample has 170,000 or so clones, 70% to 85% seen once. Sequenced input: PBMCs. These receptor sequences come from a man in his late teens or twenties in good health and CMV-seronegative.

This clone was seen once. The chain employs TRBV6-1 and TRBJ2-7, with D perhaps matching TRBD1 (6 bases). Trimming shortened V by 7 bases and J by 2 bases, and 18 bases separated the two germline ends. There are 15 residues in the CDR3. Germline V gene sequence: CDR1 MNHNS, CDR2 SASEGT. The CDR3, as DNA: TGTGCCAGCATCCGAAGCAGGGGATCCCCCTACGAGCAGTACTTC. Residues: CASIRSRGSPYEQYF.

The chain uses TRBV5-1 and TRBJ2-1; 9 positions agree with TRBD2. The CDR3 is made up of 14 amino acids. The germline V gene has CDR1 SGHRS and CDR2 YFSETQ. V gave up 6 bases and J gave up 6 bases; unmatched junction bases: 7. Written as DNA, the CDR3 is TGCGCCAGCAATCAGCGGGAGGAGGGCAATGAGCAGTTCTTC. This encodes CASNQREEGNEQFF.

The chain recombines TRBV19 with TRBJ1-6; D may be TRBD1 (5 bases). Trimming stripped 7 bases from V and 6 bases from J, with 22 bases between. Germline lookup yields CDR1 LNHDA and CDR2 SQIVND (reference sequence). The CDR3 extends over 17 amino acids. Here the CDR3 reads CASKSLGGTLINSPLHF. DNA for the CDR3: TGTGCCAGTAAATCCTTGGGAGGGACCCTAATTAATTCACCCCTCCACTTT.

The chain couples TRBV14 to TRBJ1-4; D is unclear. Germline CDR1 SGHDN, CDR2 FVKESK. The CDR3 length is 15 residues. Trimming shortened V by 0 bases and J by 5 bases, and 10 bases separated the two germline ends. The CDR3 nucleotides are TGTGCCAGCAGCCAAGAGGGGAGGAGGAATGAAAAACTGTTTTTT. Translating gives CASSQEGRRNEKLFF.

The chain links TRBV6-5 to TRBJ2-3; TRBD2 matches at 12 bases. The junction had 5 bases not matched to a gene; V was cut back by 5 bases and J by 8 bases. This CDR3 comprises 14 residues. Germline V gives CDR1 MNHEY, CDR2 SVGAGI. Here the CDR3 reads CASSPSGREGTQYF. The CDR3 DNA follows: TGTGCCAGCAGTCCTAGCGGGAGGGAGGGTACGCAGTATTTT.

The rearrangement joins TRBV7-6 to TRBJ2-3, with D unclear. With 0 bases removed from V and 15 bases from J, the gap between germline ends came to 4 bases. CDR1 is SGHVS, CDR2 FNYEAQ, per germline. The CDR3 sequence is 9 residues long. This CDR3 reads CASSLARYF. CDR3 nucleotide sequence: TGTGCCAGCAGCTTAGCGCGATATTTT. Using reference TRBV7-6 and TRBJ2-3 for the parts outside the CDR3, the full variable domain is GAGVSQSPRYKVTKRGQDVALRCDPISGHVSLYWYRQALGQGPEFLTYFNYEAQQDKSGLPNDRFSAERPEGSISTLTIQRTEQRDSAMYRCASSLARYFGPGTRLTVL.

The V call is TRBV9, the J call TRBJ2-1; D is ambiguous. The CDR3 totals 14 residues. The germline CDR1 and CDR2 sequences are SGDLS and YYNGEE. The V end lost 2 bases, the J end lost 3 bases, and 9 bases lay between the germline ends. The CDR3 here is CASSVSLNYNEQFF. Written as DNA, the CDR3 is TGTGCCAGCAGCGTCTCACTTAACTACAATGAGCAGTTCTTC.

V is TRBV2 and J is TRBJ2-1; the match to TRBD1 covers 9 bases. The germline V gene has CDR1 SNHLY and CDR2 FYNNEI. The length of the CDR3 is 14 residues. V dropped 0 bases and J dropped 8; count of bases not matched to a gene: 2. This chain's CDR3 is CASSEAGQGYEQFF. DNA of the CDR3: TGTGCCAGCAGTGAAGCTGGACAGGGGTATGAGCAGTTCTTC.

The rearrangement joins TRBV27 to TRBJ2-5; D remains unclear. Deletions cut 0 bases from V and 3 bases from J, with 8 bases between. Germline CDR1 is MNHEY and CDR2 is SMNVEV (reference sequence). The CDR3 has 14 residues. CDR3 sequence (DNA): TGTGCCAGCAGTTTATCATATGCGGAAGAGACCCAGTACTTC. Its protein product is CASSLSYAEETQYF.

The chain joins TRBV5-6 to TRBJ2-5, with 9 positions matching TRBD2. Germline V gives CDR1 SGHDT, CDR2 YYEEEE. The CDR3 extends over 13 amino acids. Trimming at V came to 6 bases and at J to 3 bases, leaving 3 bases not matched to a gene. As DNA, the CDR3 is TGTGCCAGCACTGTAGCGGGAGAAGAGACCCAGTACTTC. As protein: CASTVAGEETQYF. The full variable domain, its missing parts supplied by reference TRBV5-6 and TRBJ2-5, is DAGVTQSPTHLIKTRGQQVTLRCSPKSGHDTVSWYQQALGQGPQFIFQYYEEEERQRGNFPDRFSGHQFPNYSSELNVNALLLGDSALYLCASTVAGEETQYFGPGTRLLVL.